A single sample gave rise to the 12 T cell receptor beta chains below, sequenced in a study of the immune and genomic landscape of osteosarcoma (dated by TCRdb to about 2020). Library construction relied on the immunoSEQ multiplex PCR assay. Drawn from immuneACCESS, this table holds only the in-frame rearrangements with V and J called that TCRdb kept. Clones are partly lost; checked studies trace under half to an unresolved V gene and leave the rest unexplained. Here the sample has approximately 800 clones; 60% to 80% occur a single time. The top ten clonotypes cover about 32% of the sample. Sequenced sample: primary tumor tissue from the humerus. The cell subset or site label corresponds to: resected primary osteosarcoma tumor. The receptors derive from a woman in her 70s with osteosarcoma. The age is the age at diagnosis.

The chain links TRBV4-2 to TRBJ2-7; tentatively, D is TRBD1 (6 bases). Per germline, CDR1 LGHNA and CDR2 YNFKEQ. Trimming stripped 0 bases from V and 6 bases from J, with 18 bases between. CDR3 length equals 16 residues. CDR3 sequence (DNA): TGTGCCAGCAGCCAAGATAGGTACAGGCGAGGGGGCGAGCAGTACTTC. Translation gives CASSQDRYRRGGEQYF.

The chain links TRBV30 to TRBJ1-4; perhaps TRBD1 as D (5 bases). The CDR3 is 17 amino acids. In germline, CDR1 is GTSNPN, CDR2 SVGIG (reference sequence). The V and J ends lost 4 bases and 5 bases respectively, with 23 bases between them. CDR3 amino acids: CAWTPASPEGINEKLFF. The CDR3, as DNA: TGTGCCTGGACTCCGGCTTCACCAGAGGGGATAAATGAAAAACTGTTTTTT.

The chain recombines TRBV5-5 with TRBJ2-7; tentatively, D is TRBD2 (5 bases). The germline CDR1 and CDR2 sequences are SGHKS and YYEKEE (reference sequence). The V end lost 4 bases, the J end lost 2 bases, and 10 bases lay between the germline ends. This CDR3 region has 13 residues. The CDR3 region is CASSQDGTYEQYF. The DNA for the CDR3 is TGTGCCAGCAGCCAGGACGGGACCTACGAGCAGTACTTC. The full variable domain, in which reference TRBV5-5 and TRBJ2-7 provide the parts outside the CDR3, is DAGVTQSPTHLIKTRGQQVTLRCSPISGHKSVSWYQQVLGQGPQFIFQYYEKEERGRGNFPDRFSARQFPNYSSELNVNALLLGDSALYLCASSQDGTYEQYFGPGTRLTVT.

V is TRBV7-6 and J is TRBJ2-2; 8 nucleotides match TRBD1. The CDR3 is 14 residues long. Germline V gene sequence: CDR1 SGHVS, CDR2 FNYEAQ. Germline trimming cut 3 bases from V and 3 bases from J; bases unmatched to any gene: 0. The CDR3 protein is CASSLDRDTGELFF. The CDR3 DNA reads TGTGCCAGCAGCTTGGACAGGGACACCGGGGAGCTGTTTTTT.

In DNA form, the CDR3 reads TGTGCCAGCAGCCCCGAGGAGGTTAGCGCAGATACGCAGTATTTT. As protein: CASSPEEVSADTQYF. The V gene is TRBV7-9, the J gene TRBJ2-3; possible D gene TRBD2, 5 bases. In germline, CDR1 is SEHNR, CDR2 FQNEAQ (reference sequence). The CDR3 sequence is 15 residues long. With 5 bases removed from V and 4 bases from J, the gap between germline ends came to 16 bases.

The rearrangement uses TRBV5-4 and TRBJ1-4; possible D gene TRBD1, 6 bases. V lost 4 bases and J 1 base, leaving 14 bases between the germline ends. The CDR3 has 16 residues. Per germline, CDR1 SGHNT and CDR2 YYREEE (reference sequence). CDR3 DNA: TGTGCCAGCAGCCCGGGGGGGGGCGGAACTAATGAAAAACTGTTTTTT. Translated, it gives CASSPGGGGTNEKLFF. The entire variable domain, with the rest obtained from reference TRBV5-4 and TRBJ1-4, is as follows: ETGVTQSPTHLIKTRGQQVTLRCSSQSGHNTVSWYQQALGQGPQFIFQYYREEENGRGNFPPRFSGLQFPNYSSELNVNALELDDSALYLCASSPGGGGTNEKLFFGSGTQLSVL.

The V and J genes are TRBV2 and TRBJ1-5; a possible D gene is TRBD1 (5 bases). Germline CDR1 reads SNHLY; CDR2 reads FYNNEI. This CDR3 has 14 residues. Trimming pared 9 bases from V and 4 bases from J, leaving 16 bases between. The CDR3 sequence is CARLGRDYNQPQHF. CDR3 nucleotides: TGTGCCAGGCTGGGCAGGGATTATAATCAGCCCCAGCATTTT.

The CDR3 is CASSIDPSGEHNEQFF. CDR3 DNA: TGTGCCAGTAGTATAGACCCTAGCGGGGAACACAATGAGCAGTTCTTC. This chain uses TRBV19 with TRBJ2-1, with 9 bases lining up with TRBD2. Trimming removed 0 bases from V and 5 bases from J; junction bases left unmatched: 5. The CDR3 totals 16 residues. Germline lookup yields CDR1 LNHDA and CDR2 SQIVND (reference sequence).

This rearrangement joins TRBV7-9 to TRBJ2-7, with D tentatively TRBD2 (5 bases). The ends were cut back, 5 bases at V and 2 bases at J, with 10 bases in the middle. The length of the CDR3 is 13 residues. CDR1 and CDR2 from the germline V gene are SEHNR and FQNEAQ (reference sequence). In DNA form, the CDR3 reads TGTGCCAGCAGCCAGGACGGGACCTACGAGCAGTACTTC. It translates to CASSQDGTYEQYF. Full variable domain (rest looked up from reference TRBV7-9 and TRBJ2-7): DTGVSQNPRHKITKRGQNVTFRCDPISEHNRLYWYRQTLGQGPEFLTYFQNEAQLEKSRLLSDRFSAERPKGSFSTLEIQRTEQGDSAMYLCASSQDGTYEQYFGPGTRLTVT.

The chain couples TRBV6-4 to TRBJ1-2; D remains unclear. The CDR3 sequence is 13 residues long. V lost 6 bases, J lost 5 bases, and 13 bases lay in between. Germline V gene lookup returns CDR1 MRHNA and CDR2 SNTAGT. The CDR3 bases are TGTGCCAGCAGCCCTCAGCCCTATTATGGCTACACCTTC. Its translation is CASSPQPYYGYTF.

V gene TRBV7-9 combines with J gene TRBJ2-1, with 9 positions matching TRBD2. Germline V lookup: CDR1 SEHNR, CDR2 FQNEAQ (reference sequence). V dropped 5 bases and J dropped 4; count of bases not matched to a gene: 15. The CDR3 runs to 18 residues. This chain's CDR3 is CASSPIPLAGGLYNEQFF. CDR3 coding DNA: TGTGCCAGCAGCCCTATCCCGCTGGCGGGGGGGCTGTACAATGAGCAGTTCTTC. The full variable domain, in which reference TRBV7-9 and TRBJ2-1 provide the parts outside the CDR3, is DTGVSQNPRHKITKRGQNVTFRCDPISEHNRLYWYRQTLGQGPEFLTYFQNEAQLEKSRLLSDRFSAERPKGSFSTLEIQRTEQGDSAMYLCASSPIPLAGGLYNEQFFGPGTRLTVL.

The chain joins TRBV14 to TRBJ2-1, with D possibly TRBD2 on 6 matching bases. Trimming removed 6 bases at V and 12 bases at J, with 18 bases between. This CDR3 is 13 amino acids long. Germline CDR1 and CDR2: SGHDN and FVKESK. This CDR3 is CASRSYEEGGQFF. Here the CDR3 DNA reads TGTGCCAGCAGATCCTACGAGGAGGGAGGGCAGTTCTTC.